Below are 31 T cell receptor beta chains sequenced from a single sample in a study of blood T cell repertoires in COVID-19. Only in-frame clones appear in the TCRdb table, and some are missing; sequencing was by immunoSEQ multiplex PCR. Of about 220,000 clones detected, 84% appear once; the ten largest clones hold 5.5% to 7.5%. Sequenced: PBMCs or T cells enriched from blood (not recorded which). These receptors came from a woman aged 40 to 49 who had recovered from COVID-19.

The V gene is TRBV5-1, the J gene TRBJ1-1; a weak D match, TRBD1 (6 bases). CDR3 size: 13 residues. The V end lost 3 bases, the J end lost 5 bases, and 11 bases lay between the germline ends. Germline CDR1 SGHRS, CDR2 YFSETQ. The CDR3 loop is CASSWGRETEAFF. The CDR3 nucleotides are TGCGCCAGCAGCTGGGGGCGGGAGACTGAAGCTTTCTTT.

The genes are TRBV10-3 and TRBJ2-7; 9 nucleotides align to TRBD1. CDR1 is ENHRY, CDR2 SYGVKD, per germline. This CDR3 is built from 14 residues. The trim removed 4 bases at V and 1 base at J, leaving 2 bases unmatched. CDR3 sequence: CAISAGQGSYEQYF. The CDR3, as DNA: TGTGCCATCAGTGCGGGACAGGGATCCTACGAGCAGTACTTC.

The chain links TRBV11-3 to TRBJ2-1; TRBD2 agrees at 7 bases. V lost 0 bases, J lost 5 bases, and 7 bases stayed unmatched. This CDR3 contains 16 residues. Germline CDR1 SGHNT, CDR2 YENEEA. The CDR3 nucleotides are TGTGCCAGCAGCTTAGATCCATTACTAGCGAACAATGAGCAGTTCTTC. Translation gives CASSLDPLLANNEQFF.

In the case of this clone: Its ends do not fully match the called genes, so a read error is possible. The rearrangement uses TRBV5-4 and TRBJ1-1; TRBD1 matches 9 bases. Germline loops: CDR1 SGHNT, CDR2 YYREEE (reference sequence). The CDR3 spans 14 residues. This CDR3 is CASSLALPGTGLIF. As DNA, the CDR3 is TGTGCCAGCAGCCTGGCCCTGCCGGGGACAGGGCTCATTTTT.

This chain uses TRBV5-4 with TRBJ2-1, with 8 nucleotides matching TRBD2. CDR1 and CDR2 from the germline V gene are SGHNT and YYREEE (reference sequence). The length of the CDR3 is 16 residues. V lost 1 base, J lost 2 bases, and 5 bases stayed unmatched. The CDR3 protein is CASSLRLAKPYNEQFF. CDR3 bases: TGTGCCAGCAGCTTGAGACTAGCGAAACCCTACAATGAGCAGTTCTTC. Full variable domain (remainder filled in from reference TRBV5-4 and TRBJ2-1): ETGVTQSPTHLIKTRGQQVTLRCSSQSGHNTVSWYQQALGQGPQFIFQYYREEENGRGNFPPRFSGLQFPNYSSELNVNALELDDSALYLCASSLRLAKPYNEQFFGPGTRLTVL.

The V gene is TRBV9, the J gene TRBJ1-2; D is perhaps TRBD1 (6 bases). CDR1 and CDR2 from the germline V gene are SGDLS and YYNGEE. The CDR3 length is 15 residues. The V and J ends lost 3 bases and 4 bases respectively, with 16 bases between them. The CDR3 nucleotides read TGTGCCAGCAGCGCCGCGGGGGGCCAGGGCTATGGCTACACCTTC. This sequence encodes CASSAAGGQGYGYTF.

The genes are TRBV5-1 and TRBJ2-7; D might be TRBD2 (6 bases). Germline values: CDR1 SGHRS, CDR2 YFSETQ. V lost 3 bases and J lost 3, with 19 bases in between. This CDR3 contains 16 residues. The CDR3 sequence: CASSSGRWGRNYEQYF. Written as DNA, the CDR3 is TGCGCCAGCAGCTCGGGTCGTTGGGGGAGGAACTACGAGCAGTACTTC.

As DNA, the CDR3 is TGTGCCAGACAGGGGGGGAACACTGAAGCTTTCTTT. Translated: CARQGGNTEAFF. V gene TRBV30 combines with J gene TRBJ1-1, with 9 bases that match TRBD1. The CDR3 has 12 residues. In germline, CDR1 is GTSNPN, CDR2 SVGIG (reference sequence). J lost 1 base, V lost 8 bases, and 2 bases had no gene match. The full variable domain, with the rest looked up from reference TRBV30 and TRBJ1-1, is SQTIHQWPATLVQPVGSPLSLECTVEGTSNPNLYWYRQAAGRGLQLLFYSVGIGQISSEVPQNLSASRPQDRQFILSSKKLLLSDSGFYLCARQGGNTEAFFGQGTRLTVV.

This clone was seen once. The J gene is TRBJ2-3, the V gene TRBV19, with D perhaps TRBD2 (6 bases). The V gene's germline CDR1 is LNHDA and CDR2 SQIVND (reference sequence). Trimming shortened V by 5 bases and J by 6 bases, and 18 bases separated the two germline ends. The CDR3 length is 15 residues. This CDR3 reads CASSPWTTKGDTQYF. DNA of the CDR3: TGTGCCAGTAGTCCCTGGACTACCAAAGGGGATACGCAGTATTTT.

The V gene is TRBV7-9, the J gene TRBJ1-2, with D hard to call. The CDR3 has 15 amino acids. V gave up 5 bases and J gave up 4 bases, with 17 bases separating them. In germline, CDR1 is SEHNR, CDR2 FQNEAQ (reference sequence). CDR3 DNA sequence: TGTGCCAGCAGCCCTAATCGGTCCCGAGGCTATGGCTACACCTTC. Its translation is CASSPNRSRGYGYTF.

The chain links TRBV28 to TRBJ2-7, with a possible D match to TRBD2 (6 bases). This CDR3 has 14 amino acids. The V gene lost 2 bases and the J gene lost 5 bases, with 13 bases spanning the gap. Germline assignment: CDR1 MDHEN and CDR2 SYDVKM. CDR3 sequence reads: CASSLLGSYHEQYF. Here the CDR3 DNA reads TGTGCCAGCAGTTTACTCGGGAGTTATCACGAGCAGTACTTC.

The chain is built from TRBV5-5 and TRBJ2-5; 8 bases line up with TRBD1. The CDR3 covers 15 residues. The V and J ends lost 4 bases and 5 bases, in that order; junction bases with no gene match: 10. CDR1 and CDR2 from the germline V gene are SGHKS and YYEKEE (reference sequence). CDR3 protein: CASSPGTGREETQYF. The CDR3 DNA sequence: TGTGCCAGCAGCCCCGGGACAGGAAGGGAGGAGACCCAGTACTTC.

The rearrangement links TRBV5-1 to TRBJ1-2; 7 nucleotides line up with TRBD1. The CDR3 extends over 14 amino acids. The germline V gene has CDR1 SGHRS and CDR2 YFSETQ. V was pared by 3 bases and J by 1 base, with 3 bases of the junction left unmatched. CDR3 protein: CASSSGQINYGYTF. The CDR3 DNA sequence: TGCGCCAGCAGCTCGGGACAGATTAACTATGGCTACACCTTC.

This sequence joins TRBV7-2 and TRBJ2-3; D remains ambiguous. The CDR3 contains 13 residues. V lost 2 bases to trimming and J lost 5 bases, with 8 bases between them. Germline V CDR1 and CDR2: SGHTA, FQGNSA. CDR3 in DNA: TGTGCCAGCAGCTTATTTAACGGAGATACGCAGTATTTT. Protein sequence: CASSLFNGDTQYF.

The rearrangement uses TRBV30 and TRBJ1-2; 8 positions agree with TRBD1. The V and J ends lost 3 bases and 6 bases, in that order; junction bases with no gene match: 6. This CDR3 contains 13 residues. The germline V gene encodes CDR1 GTSNPN and CDR2 SVGIG (reference sequence). The CDR3 nucleotides are TGTGCCTGGAGCCTCCTGACAGGGGATGGCTACACCTTC. Encoded protein: CAWSLLTGDGYTF.

This rearrangement joins TRBV5-1 to TRBJ1-1; the D gene is possibly TRBD1 (5 bases). Looked up from germline, CDR1 is SGHRS and CDR2 is YFSETQ. Trimming cost V 0 bases and J 2 bases, with 11 bases left between them. This CDR3 is 15 amino acids long. The CDR3 bases are TGCGCCAGCAGCTTGGGCGGGGGAACTAACACTGAAGCTTTCTTT. As protein: CASSLGGGTNTEAFF.

The chain couples TRBV19 to TRBJ1-5; no firm D call. CDR1 is LNHDA and CDR2 is SQIVND in the germline V gene (reference sequence). The CDR3 has 14 amino acids. The germline V and J ends were trimmed by 7 bases and 4 bases, with 14 bases remaining between them. Written as DNA, the CDR3 is TGTGCCAGTAATGACCGACGGAGTAATCAGCCCCAGCATTTT. This encodes CASNDRRSNQPQHF.

The chain uses TRBV19 and TRBJ2-6; TRBD1 agrees at 12 bases. Germline CDR1 reads LNHDA; CDR2 reads SQIVND (reference sequence). CDR3 size: 18 residues. The trim removed 10 bases at V and 1 base at J, leaving 11 bases unmatched. CDR3 region: CATSDRDRGRSGANVLTF. CDR3 DNA: TGTGCCACCTCCGACCGGGACAGGGGGCGGTCTGGGGCCAACGTCCTGACTTTC.

The V call is TRBV2, the J call TRBJ2-1; D may be TRBD2 (5 bases). The ends were cut back, 7 bases at V and 4 bases at J, with 11 bases in the middle. Germline V gene sequence: CDR1 SNHLY, CDR2 FYNNEI. The CDR3 has 13 amino acids. CDR3 nucleotide sequence: TGTGCCAGCATGGCGGGTACGTACAATGAGCAGTTCTTC. It translates to CASMAGTYNEQFF.

The chain has TRBV6-5 and TRBJ2-7, with 8 bases identical to TRBD1. The CDR3 runs to 13 residues. J gave up 1 base and V 6 bases, and 2 bases lay outside the gene matches. Germline CDR1 and CDR2: MNHEY and SVGAGI. The CDR3 loop reads CASSRDRSYEQYF. DNA of the CDR3: TGTGCCAGCAGCCGGGACAGGTCCTACGAGCAGTACTTC.

The chain carries TRBV19 and TRBJ1-1; D not certain. Germline V CDR1 and CDR2: LNHDA, SQIVND (reference sequence). CDR3 length: 11 amino acids. Trimming stripped 3 bases from V and 5 bases from J, with 4 bases between. For the CDR3, the DNA is TGTGCCAGTAGTATCCCTACTGAAGCTTTCTTT. Its protein product is CASSIPTEAFF.

This chain connects TRBV19 to TRBJ1-2; perhaps TRBD1 as D (6 bases). Germline assignment: CDR1 LNHDA and CDR2 SQIVND (reference sequence). The germline V and J ends were trimmed by 7 bases and 0 bases, with 18 bases remaining between them. The CDR3 sequence is 16 residues long. CDR3 region: CASNSRTGKANYGYTF. CDR3 DNA sequence: TGTGCCAGTAATTCCCGAACAGGGAAAGCTAACTATGGCTACACCTTC.

The chain carries TRBV30 and TRBJ2-3; 9 bases are shared with TRBD2. Germline V gene data show CDR1 as GTSNPN and CDR2 as SVGIG (reference sequence). The CDR3 loop spans 16 amino acids. Unmatched junction bases numbered 11, after V lost 5 bases and J lost 2 bases. The chain's CDR3 is CAWGQRLADPTDTQYF. CDR3 sequence (DNA): TGTGCCTGGGGCCAAAGACTAGCGGACCCCACAGATACGCAGTATTTT.

CDR3: CASSLSASGRVYEQYF. The CDR3 region has the DNA TGTGCCAGCAGTTTATCTGCTAGCGGGAGGGTCTACGAGCAGTACTTC. This rearrangement joins TRBV27 to TRBJ2-7; 12 bases line up with TRBD2. The trim removed 0 bases at V and 3 bases at J, leaving 3 bases unmatched. The CDR3 loop spans 16 amino acids. CDR1 is MNHEY and CDR2 is SMNVEV in the germline V gene (reference sequence).

The chain uses TRBV6-2 or TRBV6-3 and TRBJ2-2, with TRBD2 matching over 12 bases. Germline values: CDR1 MNHEY, CDR2 SVGEGT. The CDR3 length is 17 residues. J gave up 7 bases and V 3 bases, and 9 bases lay outside the gene matches. CDR3 in amino acids: CASSYFLAGGPSGELFF. The CDR3 DNA sequence: TGTGCCAGCAGTTATTTTCTAGCGGGAGGGCCGAGCGGGGAGCTGTTTTTT.

This clone was counted a few times. J is TRBJ2-6 and V is TRBV28, with TRBD2 as a possible D gene (7 bases). Trimming shortened V by 7 bases and J by 3 bases, and 19 bases separated the two germline ends. In germline, CDR1 is MDHEN, CDR2 SYDVKM. CDR3 length: 17 amino acids. The DNA for the CDR3 is TGTGCCAGCACCCCGAGGGGGGAGGGAAATGGGGCCAACGTCCTGACTTTC. Protein sequence: CASTPRGEGNGANVLTF.

This CDR3 is CASSPRWMGEQYF. CDR3 in DNA: TGTGCCAGCAGTCCGCGGTGGATGGGCGAGCAGTACTTC. The rearrangement links TRBV6-5 to TRBJ2-7; D call uncertain. The CDR3 length is 13 residues. V was clipped by 5 bases and J by 6 bases, with 14 bases between them. Germline V gene lookup returns CDR1 MNHEY and CDR2 SVGAGI.

The V gene is TRBV28, the J gene TRBJ2-7; TRBD1 matches 8 bases. Germline V lookup: CDR1 MDHEN, CDR2 SYDVKM. V shed 6 bases and J 7 bases; nucleotides not matched to a gene: 8. The CDR3 has 13 residues. DNA for the CDR3: TGTGCCAGCAGGCGATCAGGGGGCCGGGAGCAGTACTTC. This gives the protein CASRRSGGREQYF.

This clone turned up a few times. V is TRBV2 and J is TRBJ2-7, with TRBD1 matching over 9 bases. V dropped 7 bases and J dropped 2; count of bases not matched to a gene: 6. Germline V gene lookup returns CDR1 SNHLY and CDR2 FYNNEI. The CDR3 is made up of 14 amino acids. CDR3 sequence reads: CASILNRGPYEQYF. The DNA for the CDR3 is TGTGCCAGCATCCTCAACAGGGGGCCCTACGAGCAGTACTTC.

In nucleotides, the CDR3 is TGTGCCAGCAGCAAAGGTCTCGGACAGGGACTAACAGATACGCAGTATTTT. Translating it yields CASSKGLGQGLTDTQYF. J is TRBJ2-3 and V is TRBV21-1; the D call TRBD1 from the table was never checked on the DNA. TRBV21-1 is given as a pseudogene. The CDR3 contains 17 residues.

The chain has TRBV3-1 (or the pseudogene TRBV3-2) and TRBJ2-3; 7 nucleotides line up with TRBD1. Per germline, CDR1 LGHDT and CDR2 YNNKEL (reference sequence). The CDR3 has 15 amino acids. V was clipped by 0 bases and J by 7 bases; unmatched bases: 7. The CDR3 loop is CASSQEADRRNTQYF. In DNA form, the CDR3 reads TGTGCCAGCAGCCAAGAGGCGGACAGGAGGAATACGCAGTATTTT.